These 31 T cell receptor beta chains were sequenced from one sample in a study of a mutant IDH1 vaccine in newly diagnosed glioma. These receptors have no identified antigens. Noted time point: week 23, last vaccination. With topical imiquimod, each dose of the vaccine consisted of 300 ug of mutant IDH1 20-mer peptide. Here immunoSEQ multiplex PCR was the method, and the copy in TCRdb shows in-frame clones only, minus some. Among about 77,000 clones listed, around 85% were seen once. The input for sequencing was PBMCs, taken from a glioma patient whose treatment included an IDH1 peptide vaccine. These receptors were obtained from a woman aged 45 to 65 with glioma.

The V and J genes are TRBV7-9 and TRBJ2-1, with D hard to call. Germline V gene lookup returns CDR1 SEHNR and CDR2 FQNEAQ (reference sequence). V lost 4 bases, J lost 5 bases, and 9 bases lay in between. The CDR3 runs 13 residues. The CDR3 region is CASSSGLDNEQFF. CDR3 DNA: TGTGCCAGCAGCTCGGGTTTAGACAATGAGCAGTTCTTC.

This clone is a singleton in its sample. The chain couples TRBV7-9 to TRBJ1-2; 7 bases match TRBD1. The CDR3 has 16 amino acids. The germline V gene has CDR1 SEHNR and CDR2 FQNEAQ (reference sequence). J was trimmed by 2 bases and V by 4 bases; bases with no gene match: 10. The CDR3 nucleotides are TGTGCCAGCAGCTCCGGCGGGGACAGCTACAACTATGGCTACACCTTC. Translating gives CASSSGGDSYNYGYTF.

This rearrangement joins TRBV11-2 to TRBJ1-3, with 9 bases fitting TRBD1. The trim removed 0 bases at V and 11 bases at J, leaving 2 bases unmatched. CDR1 is SGHAT, CDR2 FQNNGV, per germline. The CDR3 consists of 13 residues. For the CDR3, the DNA is TGTGCCAGCAGCTTAGATCGGGACAGGGCCATATATTTT. This gives the protein CASSLDRDRAIYF. Full variable domain (outside the CDR3, taken from reference TRBV11-2 and TRBJ1-3): EAGVAQSPRYKIIEKRQSVAFWCNPISGHATLYWYQQILGQGPKLLIQFQNNGVVDDSQLPKDRFSAERLKGVDSTLKIQPAKLEDSAVYLCASSLDRDRAIYFGEGSWLTVV.

A single count supports this clone. V is TRBV25-1 and J is TRBJ2-5, with D tentatively TRBD1 or TRBD2 (6 bases each). This CDR3 has 13 residues. Trimming stripped 2 bases from V and 7 bases from J, with 11 bases between. Germline values: CDR1 MGHDK, CDR2 SYGVNS. The CDR3 loop reads CASSELSGATQYF. The CDR3 DNA reads TGTGCCAGCAGTGAACTGTCGGGGGCGACCCAGTACTTC.

This chain connects TRBV6-6 to TRBJ1-1; a weak D match, TRBD1 (6 bases). V lost 5 bases and J 4 bases, leaving 14 bases between the germline ends. CDR3 length equals 14 residues. Germline V CDR1 and CDR2: MNHNY, SVGAGI (reference sequence). DNA for the CDR3: TGTGCCAGCAGTATGACAGGTATGATCACTGAAGCTTTCTTT. It translates to CASSMTGMITEAFF.

The V and J genes are TRBV28 and TRBJ1-2; perhaps TRBD1 as D (6 bases). CDR3 length: 13 amino acids. Per the germline V gene, CDR1 is MDHEN and CDR2 is SYDVKM. V was pared by 10 bases and J by 4 bases, with 16 bases between. CDR3 sequence: CATATGPSYGYTF. The CDR3 nucleotides read TGTGCCACTGCGACAGGCCCCTCCTATGGCTACACCTTC.

The chain has TRBV27 and TRBJ2-2; possible D gene TRBD1, 6 bases. The germline V gene has CDR1 MNHEY and CDR2 SMNVEV (reference sequence). The CDR3 has 15 residues. Between the trimmed V and J ends, which lost 2 bases and 4 bases, there was a span of 11 bases. The CDR3 is CASSLSRGGTGELFF. The CDR3 DNA follows: TGTGCCAGCAGTTTAAGCAGGGGTGGCACCGGGGAGCTGTTTTTT.

This clone came up once. The chain combines TRBV7-8 with TRBJ1-5; tentative D call: TRBD1 (5 bases). CDR1 is SGHVS and CDR2 is FQNEAQ in the germline V gene. V dropped 4 bases and J dropped 5 bases, with 18 bases sitting between them. The CDR3 spans 16 residues. CDR3 DNA sequence: TGTGCCAGCAGCTCGAAGTACGCAGGGTCGGATCAGCCCCAGCATTTT. Its translation is CASSSKYAGSDQPQHF.

This clone was found once. The chain joins TRBV27 to TRBJ2-7; 9 nucleotides agree with TRBD1. CDR1 is MNHEY, CDR2 SMNVEV, per germline (reference sequence). The CDR3 has 20 residues. With V trimmed by 6 bases and J by 2 bases, 23 bases remained unmatched. CDR3 DNA sequence: TGTGCCAGCAGGCCATTCCATCCGGGACAGGGTCCTTTTAAGGCCTACGAGCAGTACTTC. Its translation: CASRPFHPGQGPFKAYEQYF.

As concerns this clone: This CDR3 is also generated by other DNA sequences in the sample. The chain links TRBV6-6 to TRBJ1-5; D not resolved. Per germline, CDR1 MNHNY and CDR2 SVGAGI (reference sequence). The V gene lost 8 bases and the J gene lost 2 bases, with 10 bases spanning the gap. This CDR3 comprises 13 residues. As DNA, the CDR3 is TGTGCCAGCTCCACCGGGGGCAATCAGCCCCAGCATTTT. It specifies CASSTGGNQPQHF.

The CDR3 sequence is CASSQGQAYGYTF. The DNA of the CDR3 is TGTGCCAGCAGCCAAGGTCAGGCCTATGGCTACACCTTC. The chain employs TRBV14 and TRBJ1-2; no clear D. Germline-derived CDR1 and CDR2 are SGHDN and FVKESK. The CDR3 is 13 residues long. Trimming took 1 base from V and 4 from J, leaving 7 bases between them.

The sample holds a few counts of this clone. The rearrangement joins TRBV18 to TRBJ1-5; D call uncertain. V was clipped by 8 bases and J by 1 base, with 12 bases between them. The CDR3 has 14 residues. CDR1 and CDR2 (germline): KGHSH, LQKENI. The CDR3 reads CASKRAQSNQPQHF. The CDR3 region has the DNA TGTGCCAGCAAACGGGCCCAAAGCAATCAGCCCCAGCATTTT. The complete variable domain, with remaining parts taken from reference TRBV18 and TRBJ1-5, reads NAGVMQNPRHLVRRRGQEARLRCSPMKGHSHVYWYRQLPEEGLKFMVYLQKENIIDESGMPKERFSAEFPKEGPSILRIQQVVRGDSAAYFCASKRAQSNQPQHFGDGTRLSIL.

The chain links TRBV2 to TRBJ2-7, with unresolved D. The CDR3 contains 13 residues. Germline lookup yields CDR1 SNHLY and CDR2 FYNNEI. The ends were cut back, 5 bases at V and 3 bases at J, with 11 bases in the middle. The CDR3 DNA follows: TGTGCCAGCAGTCCCGGAAACCTCTACGAGCAGTACTTC. Its protein is CASSPGNLYEQYF. Looking up the rest from reference TRBV2 and TRBJ2-7 gives the full variable domain: EPEVTQTPSHQVTQMGQEVILRCVPISNHLYFYWYRQILGQKVEFLVSFYNNEISEKSEIFDDQFSVERPDGSNFTLKIRSTKLEDSAMYFCASSPGNLYEQYFGPGTRLTVT.

The V and J genes are TRBV11-2 and TRBJ1-1; TRBD1 agrees at 8 bases. V trimming: 7 bases; J trimming: 5 bases; junction bases outside the gene matches: 9. Germline CDR1 SGHAT, CDR2 FQNNGV. CDR3 length: 14 amino acids. The CDR3 sequence: CASTQWTGRTEAFF. The CDR3 DNA is TGTGCCAGCACCCAGTGGACAGGGCGGACTGAAGCTTTCTTT.

The chain links TRBV5-1 to TRBJ1-4, with 7 bases matching TRBD1. The ends lost 3 bases at V and 11 bases at J; junction bases unmatched: 10. Germline V gene data show CDR1 as SGHRS and CDR2 as YFSETQ. The CDR3 spans 14 residues. CDR3 DNA sequence: TGCGCCAGCAGCTCAGGGGGAGAGGAGGGGAAACTGTTTTTT. Protein: CASSSGGEEGKLFF. The full variable domain, completed using reference TRBV5-1 and TRBJ1-4, is KAGVTQTPRYLIKTRGQQVTLSCSPISGHRSVSWYQQTPGQGLQFLFEYFSETQRNKGNFPGRFSGRQFSNSRSEMNVSTLELGDSALYLCASSSGGEEGKLFFGSGTQLSVL.

The chain combines TRBV9 with TRBJ1-1, with a possible D match to TRBD1 (5 bases). The germline V gene encodes CDR1 SGDLS and CDR2 YYNGEE. CDR3 length: 15 residues. The ends were cut back, 0 bases at V and 1 base at J, with 10 bases in the middle. The CDR3, as DNA: TGTGCCAGCAGCGTAGGAGCAGGGCAGAACACTGAAGCTTTCTTT. This translates into CASSVGAGQNTEAFF. Together with reference TRBV9 and TRBJ1-1, the CDR3 gives the full variable domain: DSGVTQTPKHLITATGQRVTLRCSPRSGDLSVYWYQQSLDQGLQFLIQYYNGEERAKGNILERFSAQQFPDLHSELNLSSLELGDSALYFCASSVGAGQNTEAFFGQGTRLTVV.

The rearrangement links TRBV14 to TRBJ2-7; D unclear. CDR3 length: 13 amino acids. Per the germline V gene, CDR1 is SGHDN and CDR2 is FVKESK. V gave up 1 base and J gave up 5 bases, with 9 bases separating them. DNA of the CDR3: TGTGCCAGCAGCCAAGGACTGGATGACGAGCAGTACTTC. This encodes CASSQGLDDEQYF.

This chain uses TRBV4-1 with TRBJ2-7; D call uncertain. Germline assignment: CDR1 MGHRA and CDR2 YSYEKL. With 0 bases removed from V and 1 base from J, the gap between germline ends came to 7 bases. This CDR3 comprises 14 residues. The CDR3 region has the DNA TGCGCCAGCAGCCAAGAAGCGATTTCCTACGAGCAGTACTTC. Translating gives CASSQEAISYEQYF.

The V call is TRBV6-5, the J call TRBJ1-1; D remains ambiguous. Germline V gene sequence: CDR1 MNHEY, CDR2 SVGAGI. The CDR3 sequence is 12 residues long. V was trimmed by 0 bases and J by 8 bases, leaving 7 bases between them. CDR3 region: CASSYSTGEAFF. As DNA, the CDR3 is TGTGCCAGCAGTTACTCGACGGGGGAAGCTTTCTTT.

This clone was seen only once. The V gene is TRBV28, the J gene TRBJ2-2, with 9 bases lining up with TRBD2. Germline V gene data show CDR1 as MDHEN and CDR2 as SYDVKM. With 7 bases clipped from V and 7 bases from J, the junction kept 7 bases outside the gene matches. This CDR3 region has 14 residues. The CDR3 region has the DNA TGTGCCAGCACCCCTAGCGGGAAGGACGGGGAGCTGTTTTTT. Translated, it gives CASTPSGKDGELFF.

The gene calls are TRBV11-2 and TRBJ2-7, with D possibly matching TRBD2 (6 bases). Germline V gene lookup returns CDR1 SGHAT and CDR2 FQNNGV. This CDR3 region has 15 residues. Trimming pared 5 bases from V and 6 bases from J, leaving 20 bases between. CDR3 nucleotide sequence: TGTGCCAGCAGCCCTTCGGGGACTCGGGGTCGCGAGCAGTACTTC. This translates into CASSPSGTRGREQYF.

A single count supports this clone. The chain couples TRBV7-9 to TRBJ2-7; D is unresolved. Trimming cost V 4 bases and J 4 bases, with 5 bases left between them. The CDR3 runs to 11 residues. Germline V lookup: CDR1 SEHNR, CDR2 FQNEAQ (reference sequence). In nucleotides, the CDR3 is TGTGCCAGCAGCTCCATTTACGAGCAGTACTTC. Its protein is CASSSIYEQYF.

The CDR3: CASSPRGGAGDRREQYF. The CDR3 DNA follows: TGTGCCAGCTCACCCAGGGGCGGAGCGGGAGATCGACGGGAGCAGTACTTC. This chain uses TRBV18 with TRBJ2-7, with 8 bases lining up with TRBD2. The junction had 17 bases not matched to a gene; V was cut back by 3 bases and J by 7 bases. The CDR3 spans 17 residues. Germline-derived CDR1 and CDR2 are KGHSH and LQKENI.

The J gene is TRBJ1-3, the V gene TRBV6-5; D call uncertain. CDR3 length: 14 residues. V shed 0 bases and J shed 6 bases, with 9 bases lying between them. Looked up from germline, CDR1 is MNHEY and CDR2 is SVGAGI. The CDR3 sequence is CASSYSRNLNTIYF. The CDR3 DNA reads TGTGCCAGCAGTTACTCGAGGAACCTAAACACCATATATTTT.

A word on this clone: A read error may account for a junction end that differs from germline. V and J are TRBV18 and TRBJ2-3, with D possibly called TRBD1 or TRBD2 (5 bases each). This CDR3 is 14 amino acids long. The germline V gene has CDR1 KGHSH and CDR2 LQKENI. The CDR3 region is CASSPGRQHGLGTF. The CDR3 nucleotides read TGTGCCAGCTCACCCGGACGACAGCACGGGTTAGGGACTTTT. The full variable domain, its missing parts supplied by reference TRBV18 and TRBJ2-3, is NAGVMQNPRHLVRRRGQEARLRCSPMKGHSHVYWYRQLPEEGLKFMVYLQKENIIDESGMPKERFSAEFPKEGPSILRIQQVVRGDSAAYFCASSPGRQHGLGTFGPGTRLTVL.

Written as DNA, the CDR3 is TGTGCCAGCAGCTTTAGCGGATCCTACGAGCAGTACTTC. Translating it yields CASSFSGSYEQYF. The V call is TRBV11-2, the J call TRBJ2-7; tentative D call: TRBD2 (6 bases). Germline V gene sequence: CDR1 SGHAT, CDR2 FQNNGV. Trimming removed 3 bases at V and 1 base at J, with 7 bases between. This CDR3 has 13 amino acids.

The rearrangement links TRBV19 to TRBJ2-3; possible D gene TRBD2, 6 bases. With 4 bases removed from V and 2 bases from J, the gap between germline ends came to 16 bases. The germline gives CDR1 LNHDA, CDR2 SQIVND (reference sequence). The CDR3 covers 16 residues. The CDR3 DNA reads TGTGCCAGTAGTAGATTGCGGGGTATATCCACAGATACGCAGTATTTT. Translated, it gives CASSRLRGISTDTQYF.

The CDR3 sequence is CASSFQGGDLGEQYF. In nucleotides, the CDR3 is TGTGCCAGCAGCTTCCAGGGCGGGGATCTGGGGGAGCAGTACTTC. The rearrangement links TRBV11-2 to TRBJ2-7, with a tentative D call TRBD2 (6 bases). Per germline, CDR1 SGHAT and CDR2 FQNNGV. Trimming took 3 bases from V and 7 from J, leaving 19 bases between them. The CDR3 spans 15 residues.

The rearrangement links TRBV6-5 to TRBJ1-5, with 9 bases fitting TRBD1. CDR3 length: 14 residues. Losses at the gene ends were 4 bases for V and 5 bases for J; bases not matched to a gene: 3. The germline V gene encodes CDR1 MNHEY and CDR2 SVGAGI. CDR3 sequence (DNA): TGTGCCAGCAGTTCGGGACAGGGCGATCAGCCCCAGCATTTT. As protein: CASSSGQGDQPQHF.

The rearrangement links TRBV9 to TRBJ2-3; TRBD2 might be the D (5 bases). Trimming took off 4 bases at V and 5 bases at J, with 8 bases between the two ends. The CDR3 length is 12 residues. CDR1 and CDR2 (germline): SGDLS, YYNGEE. CDR3 residues: CASSLRGDTQYF. The DNA for the CDR3 is TGTGCCAGCAGCTTACGGGGAGATACGCAGTATTTT.

The CDR3 loop is CASSRGTGVGANVLTF. The CDR3, as DNA: TGCGCCAGCAGCCGAGGGACAGGGGTTGGGGCCAACGTCCTGACTTTC. The chain joins TRBV4-1 to TRBJ2-6; the match to TRBD1 covers 10 bases. The ends lost 4 bases at V and 3 bases at J; junction bases unmatched: 3. Germline V gene sequence: CDR1 MGHRA, CDR2 YSYEKL. The CDR3 runs 16 residues.